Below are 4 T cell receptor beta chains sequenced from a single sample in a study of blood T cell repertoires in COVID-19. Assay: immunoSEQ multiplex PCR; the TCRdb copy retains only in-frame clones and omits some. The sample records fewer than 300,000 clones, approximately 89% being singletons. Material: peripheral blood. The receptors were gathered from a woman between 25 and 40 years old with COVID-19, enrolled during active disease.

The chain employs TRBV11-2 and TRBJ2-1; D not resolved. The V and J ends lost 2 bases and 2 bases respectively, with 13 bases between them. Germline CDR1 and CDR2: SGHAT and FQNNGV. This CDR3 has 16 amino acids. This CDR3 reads CASSLTRQVAYNEQFF. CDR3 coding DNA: TGTGCCAGCAGCTTAACCCGGCAGGTGGCCTACAATGAGCAGTTCTTC. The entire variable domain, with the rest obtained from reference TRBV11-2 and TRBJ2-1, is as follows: EAGVAQSPRYKIIEKRQSVAFWCNPISGHATLYWYQQILGQGPKLLIQFQNNGVVDDSQLPKDRFSAERLKGVDSTLKIQPAKLEDSAVYLCASSLTRQVAYNEQFFGPGTRLTVL.

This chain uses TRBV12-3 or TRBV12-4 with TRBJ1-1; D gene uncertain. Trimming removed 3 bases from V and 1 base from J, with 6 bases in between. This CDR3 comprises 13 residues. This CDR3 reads CASSFGENTEAFF. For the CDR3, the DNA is TGTGCCAGCAGTTTTGGAGAGAACACTGAAGCTTTCTTT.

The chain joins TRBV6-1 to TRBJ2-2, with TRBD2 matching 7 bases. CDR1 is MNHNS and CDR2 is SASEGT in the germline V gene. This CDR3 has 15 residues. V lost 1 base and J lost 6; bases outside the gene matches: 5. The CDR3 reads CASSEERLAAGELFF. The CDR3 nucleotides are TGTGCCAGCAGTGAAGAGAGACTAGCTGCCGGGGAGCTGTTTTTT.

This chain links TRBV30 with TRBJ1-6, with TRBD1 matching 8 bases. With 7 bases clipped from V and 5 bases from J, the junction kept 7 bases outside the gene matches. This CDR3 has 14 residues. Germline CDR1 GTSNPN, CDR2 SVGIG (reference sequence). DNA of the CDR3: TGTGCCTTCCGGGACAGGAAAAATAATTCACCCCTCCACTTT. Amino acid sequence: CAFRDRKNNSPLHF.